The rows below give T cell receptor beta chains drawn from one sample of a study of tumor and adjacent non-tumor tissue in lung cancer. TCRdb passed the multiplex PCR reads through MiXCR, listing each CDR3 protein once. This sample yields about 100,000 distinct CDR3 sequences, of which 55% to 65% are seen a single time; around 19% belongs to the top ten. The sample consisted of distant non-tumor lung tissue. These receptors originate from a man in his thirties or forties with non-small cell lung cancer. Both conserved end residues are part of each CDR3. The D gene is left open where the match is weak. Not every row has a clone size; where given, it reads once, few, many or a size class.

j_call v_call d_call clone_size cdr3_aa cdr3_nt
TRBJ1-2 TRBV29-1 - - CGVEEITGNYGYTF TGCGGCGTTGAAGAAATCACGGGGAACTATGGATACACCTTC
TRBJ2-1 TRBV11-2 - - CASCLDRGEQFF TGTGCCAGCTGTTTAGATCGGGGTGAGCAGTTTTTC
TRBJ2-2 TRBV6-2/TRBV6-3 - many CASTPLGTITGELFF TGTGCCAGCACCCCTCTCGGGACCATCACCGGGGAGCTGTTTTTT
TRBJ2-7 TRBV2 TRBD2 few CASSVPRGRLHEQYF TGTGCCAGCAGTGTCCCTCGCGGGAGACTCCACGAGCAGTACTTC
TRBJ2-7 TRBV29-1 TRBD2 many CSVELAGGNEQYF TGCAGCGTCGAACTAGCGGGAGGTAACGAGCAGTACTTC
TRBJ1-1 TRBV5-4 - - CASSFERTNTEAFF TGTGCCAGCAGCTTTGAGAGGACGAACACTGAAGCTTTCTTT
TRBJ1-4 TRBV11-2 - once CAGSLDRGGEKLFF TGTGCAGGCAGTTTAGATAGAGGGGGAGAAAAACTGTTTTTT
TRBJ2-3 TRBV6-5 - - CASSSGDTRDTDKQYF TGTGCAAGCAGTTCGGGGGACACCCGGGATACAGATAAGCAGTATTTT
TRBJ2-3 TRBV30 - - CAWINVADYTDTQYF TGTGCCTGGATCAACGTTGCGGATTACACAGATACGCAGTATTTT
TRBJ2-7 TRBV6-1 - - CASRGDSRGNSYEQCF TGTGCCAGCAGAGGGGACTCAAGGGGAAACTCCTACGAGCAGTGTTTC
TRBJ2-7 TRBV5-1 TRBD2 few CASRLAGDMQYF TGCGCCAGCAGACTAGCGGGGGACATGCAGTACTTC
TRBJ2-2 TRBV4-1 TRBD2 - CASSQNLLGLAGHTGELFF TGCGCCAGCAGCCAAAACCTGCTTGGACTAGCGGGACACACCGGGGAGCTGTTTTTT
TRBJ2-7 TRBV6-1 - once CASHRDPTYEQYF TGTGCCAGCCACCGGGACCCGACCTACGAGCAGTACTTC
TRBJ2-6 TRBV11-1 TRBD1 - CASSPRDRLIWANVLTF TGTGCCAGCAGCCCCAGGGACAGGTTAATCTGGGCCAACGTCCTGACTTTC
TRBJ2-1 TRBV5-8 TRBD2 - CASRSGGSYNEQFF TGTGCCAGCCGTAGCGGGGGCAGCTACAATGAGCAGTTCTTC
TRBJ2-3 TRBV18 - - CASSPTPITDTQYF TGTGCCAGCTCACCGACGCCCATCACAGATACGCAGTATTTT
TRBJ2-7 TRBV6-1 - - CASSGATGSWDKQYF TGTGCCAGCAGTGGGGCCACAGGCTCTTGGGACAAGCAGTACTTC
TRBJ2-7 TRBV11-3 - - CAISLKAGSSYEQYF TGTGCCATCAGCTTAAAGGCCGGGAGTTCCTACGAGCAGTACTTC
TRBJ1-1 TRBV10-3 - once CAIRRCDGLNTEAFF TGTGCCATCAGAAGGTGTGACGGCCTGAACACTGAAGCTTTCTTT
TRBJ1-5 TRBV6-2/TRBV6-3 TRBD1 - CASTLGQVNNQPQHF TGTGCCAGCACCCTCGGACAGGTCAACAATCAGCCCCAGCATTTT
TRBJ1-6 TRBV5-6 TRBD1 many CASSWTGGWAYNSPLHF TGTGCCAGCAGCTGGACAGGGGGATGGGCCTATAATTCACCCCTCCACTTT
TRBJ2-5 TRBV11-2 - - CASNSTPDFQETQYF TGTGCCAGCAACTCGACACCGGACTTTCAAGAGACCCAGTACTTC
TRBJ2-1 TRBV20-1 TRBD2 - CSADSGGAYNEHFF TGCAGTGCAGATAGCGGGGGGGCCTACAATGAGCACTTCTTT
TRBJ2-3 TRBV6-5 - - CATSPRTGGNTDTQYF TGTGCCACCAGTCCGCGGACGGGGGGCAACACAGATACGCAGTATTTT
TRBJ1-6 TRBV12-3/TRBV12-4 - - CASNFRGGNSPPHF TGTGCCAGCAACTTCAGGGGAGGTAATTCACCCCCCCACTTT
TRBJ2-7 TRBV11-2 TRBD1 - CAIGSLGTGLAYKQYF TGTGCCATCGGCTCCCTGGGGACAGGGTTGGCCTACAAGCAGTACTTC
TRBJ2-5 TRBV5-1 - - CASNLDQETQYF TGCGCCAGCAACTTGGACCAAGAGACCCAGTACTTC
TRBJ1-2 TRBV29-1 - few CSTSDSQVYGYTF -
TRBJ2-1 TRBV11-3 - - CAGKTGSKYNEQFF TGTGCCGGCAAAACAGGGTCGAAGTACAATGAGCAGTTCTTC
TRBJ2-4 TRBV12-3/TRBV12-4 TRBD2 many CASSLRASGSWAKNIQYF TGTGCCAGCAGTTTAAGGGCTAGCGGGAGTTGGGCCAAAAACATTCAGTACTTC
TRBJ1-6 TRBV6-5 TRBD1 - CASSTDRVNNSPLHF TGTGCCAGCAGTACAGACAGGGTGAACAATTCACCCCTCCACTTT